This is a list of T cell receptor beta chains from one sample in a study of pediatric ulcerative colitis. Libraries were prepared by immunoSEQ multiplex PCR; TCRdb keeps only in-frame clonotypes and omits some of them. The sample records around 22,000 clones, about 65% being singletons. The sample comprised gut tissue. The receptors stem from a boy aged 10-17 years with severe ulcerative colitis. Both conserved end residues are part of each CDR3. D genes are given only for firm matches. Size is stated for part of the rows, as once, few or many counts, or as a class when the clone is expanded.

V	D	J	size	CDR3	DNA
TRBV10-2	TRBD2	TRBJ2-3	few	CASSESPGLAGATDTQYF	TGCGCCAGCAGTGAGTCCCCCGGACTAGCGGGGGCCACAGATACGCAGTATTTT
TRBV20-1	NA	TRBJ2-1	NA	CSALRNEQFF	TGCAGTGCCCTTCGGAATGAGCAGTTCTTC
TRBV19	NA	TRBJ1-2	few	CASSRRGYVDGYTF	TGTGCCAGTAGTAGGAGGGGATATGTAGATGGCTACACCTTC
TRBV18	TRBD2	TRBJ2-7	NA	CASSLFGTTYEQYF	TGTGCCAGCTCACTCTTCGGGACTACCTACGAGCAGTACTTC
TRBV30	NA	TRBJ2-5	NA	CAWSGTAQETQYF	TGTGCCTGGAGTGGGACAGCCCAAGAGACCCAGTACTTC
TRBV5-1	TRBD2	TRBJ2-1	NA	CASSLVGTSGNNEQFF	TGCGCCAGCAGCTTGGTAGGGACTAGCGGGAACAATGAGCAGTTCTTC
TRBV15	NA	TRBJ2-7	NA	CATSRDRGLSYEQYF	TGTGCCACCAGCAGAGATCGGGGCCTATCCTACGAGCAGTACTTC
TRBV25-1	NA	TRBJ1-1	NA	CASTRGVWSTEAFF	TGTGCCAGCACCCGGGGGGTTTGGTCCACTGAAGCTTTCTTT
TRBV15	NA	TRBJ2-5	once	CATSRDRLKETQYF	TGTGCCACCAGCAGAGATCGCCTAAAAGAGACCCAGTACTTC
TRBV28	TRBD1	TRBJ1-1	NA	CASRGTVFKAFF	TGTGCCAGCAGGGGGACAGTCTTTAAGGCTTTCTTT
TRBV5-1	NA	TRBJ2-3	NA	CASSSVDSTDTQYF	TGCGCCAGCAGCTCGGTTGATAGCACAGATACGCAGTATTTT
TRBV27	NA	TRBJ1-1	NA	CASSPGSGTEAFF	TGTGCCAGCAGTCCGGGGAGTGGCACTGAAGCTTTCTTT
TRBV7-9	NA	TRBJ1-3	NA	CASSPQVSGNTIYF	TGTGCCAGCAGCCCGCAGGTCTCTGGAAACACCATATATTTT
TRBV6-1	NA	TRBJ2-1	NA	CAGMGGSSYNEQFF	TGTGCCGGGATGGGTGGTAGCTCCTACAATGAGCAGTTCTTC
TRBV5-5	NA	TRBJ1-1	NA	CASSPPFRNTEAFF	TGTGCCAGCAGCCCACCCTTTAGGAACACTGAAGCTTTCTTT
TRBV19	NA	TRBJ2-1	NA	CASSFGGASNEQFF	TGTGCCAGTAGTTTTGGCGGGGCGTCCAATGAGCAGTTCTTC
TRBV27	NA	TRBJ2-7	NA	CASTRGNEQYF	TGTGCCAGCACCCGGGGGAACGAGCAGTACTTC
TRBV23-1	NA	TRBJ1-1	NA	CASTARGPEAFF	TGCGCCAGCACCGCTCGTGGCCCTGAAGCTTTCTTT
TRBV10-2	TRBD2	TRBJ2-1	NA	CASTQQGTSGYNEQFF	TGCGCCAGCACTCAGCAAGGGACTAGCGGATACAATGAGCAGTTCTTC
TRBV7-2	NA	TRBJ2-1	NA	CASSCCGSVHQLHNERFF	TGTGCCAGCAGCTGCTGCGGTTCAGTTCATCAATTACACAATGAGCGGTTCTTC
TRBV29-1	NA	TRBJ1-2	once	CSVAQGPLYGYTF	TGCAGCGTTGCCCAGGGCCCCCTCTATGGCTACACCTTC
TRBV30	NA	TRBJ1-1	NA	CAWTRLNTEAFF	TGTGCCTGGACGCGTCTGAACACTGAAGCTTTCTTT
TRBV14	TRBD1	TRBJ1-1	once	CASSLYPGQGNTEAFF	TGTGCCAGCAGCCTGTACCCGGGACAGGGAAACACTGAAGCTTTCTTT
TRBV6-1	TRBD2	TRBJ2-7	NA	CASKEVVASGYEQYF	TGTGCCAGCAAAGAAGTCGTGGCTAGCGGCTACGAGCAGTACTTC
TRBV10-2	TRBD1	TRBJ2-2	NA	CASTRVGQAQTGELFF	TGCGCCAGCACCAGAGTGGGACAGGCTCAAACCGGGGAGCTGTTTTTT
TRBV5-4	TRBD1	TRBJ2-5	NA	CASTLRGRETQYF	TGTGCCAGCACCCTCAGGGGGCGGGAGACCCAGTACTTC
TRBV7-7	NA	TRBJ2-3	NA	CASSFQGSDTQYF	TGTGCTAGCAGCTTCCAAGGTTCAGATACGCAGTATTTT
TRBV2	NA	TRBJ1-1	few	CASSEAGAVYTEAFF	TGTGCCAGCAGTGAAGCAGGGGCGGTGTACACTGAAGCTTTCTTT
TRBV9	NA	TRBJ2-1	once	CASSAFGAYNEQFF	TGTGCCAGCAGCGCATTCGGCGCCTACAATGAGCAGTTCTTC
TRBV11-2	TRBD2	TRBJ2-7	few	CASSLELAGPYEQYF	TGTGCCAGCAGCTTAGAACTAGCGGGGCCCTACGAGCAGTACTTC
TRBV6-5	NA	TRBJ1-3	NA	CASRGWGPGNTIYF	TGTGCCAGCAGAGGTTGGGGTCCTGGAAACACCATATATTTT
TRBV7-2	NA	TRBJ1-2	NA	CASSPRSGYGYTF	TGTGCCAGCAGCCCACGGTCGGGTTATGGCTACACCTTC
TRBV9	NA	TRBJ1-2	NA	CASSVGDRVLRGYTF	TGTGCCAGCAGCGTAGGGGATCGTGTCCTACGTGGCTACACCTTC
TRBV5-5	NA	TRBJ1-2	NA	CASSLERSNYGYTF	TGTGCCAGCAGCTTGGAACGTAGTAACTATGGCTACACCTTC
TRBV10-3	NA	TRBJ1-1	NA	CAISVGGGNTEAFF	TGTGCCATCAGTGTGGGAGGGGGGAACACTGAAGCTTTCTTT
TRBV6-6	NA	TRBJ1-2	NA	CASSFKQSHGYTF	TGTGCCAGCAGTTTTAAGCAGAGCCATGGCTACACCTTC
TRBV29-1	NA	TRBJ2-7	NA	CSVEPDGTYEQYF	TGCAGCGTTGAACCGGACGGTACCTACGAGCAGTACTTC
TRBV5-1	NA	TRBJ1-6	NA	CASSLVQGYSPLHF	TGCGCCAGCAGCTTGGTTCAGGGGTATTCACCCCTCCACTTT
TRBV11-3	NA	TRBJ2-2	few	CASSSAGELFF	TGTGCCAGCAGCTCAGCCGGGGAGCTGTTTTTT
TRBV6-5	NA	TRBJ1-1	NA	CASSYDTTATEAFF	TGTGCCAGCAGTTACGATACGACAGCCACTGAAGCTTTCTTT
TRBV7-2	TRBD1	TRBJ2-3	NA	CASSSDRGDDTQYF	TGTGCCAGCAGCTCTGACAGGGGTGACGATACGCAGTATTTT
TRBV29-1	NA	TRBJ1-2	NA	CSVSSPLGYGYTF	TGCAGCGTCTCAAGCCCGCTCGGGTATGGCTACACCTTC
TRBV5-1	NA	TRBJ2-2	NA	CASSLRQLPTGELFF	TGCGCCAGCAGCTTGAGACAGTTGCCCACCGGGGAGCTGTTTTTT
TRBV5-6	NA	TRBJ1-2	NA	CASSLGSLLGGYTF	TGTGCCAGCAGCTTGGGTTCGCTGCTTGGCGGCTACACCTTC
TRBV2	NA	TRBJ2-7	once	CASRYSSNEQYF	TGTGCCAGCAGGTACAGTTCCAACGAGCAGTACTTC
TRBV5-1	NA	TRBJ1-2	NA	CASSVGPNYGYTF	TGCGCCAGCAGCGTCGGACCCAACTATGGCTACACCTTC
TRBV6-1	NA	TRBJ1-2	NA	CASHSGDRYYGYTF	TGTGCCAGCCACTCCGGAGACCGATACTATGGCTACACCTTC
TRBV19	NA	TRBJ2-7	NA	CASSIAAGASSYEQYF	TGTGCCAGTAGTATAGCTGCTGGGGCGTCCTCCTACGAGCAGTACTTC
TRBV27	NA	TRBJ1-2	few	CASSNWSYGYTF	TGTGCCAGCAGTAACTGGAGCTATGGCTACACCTTC
TRBV5-5	NA	TRBJ1-5	few	CASSPPGQSNQPQHF	TGTGCCAGCAGCCCGCCGGGACAAAGCAATCAGCCCCAGCATTTT
TRBV19	NA	TRBJ1-3	NA	CASSFSGSGNTIYF	TGTGCCAGTAGTTTCTCGGGGTCGGGAAACACCATATATTTT
TRBV4-3	TRBD1	TRBJ2-1	NA	CASRLDRGLLSEQFF	TGCGCCAGCAGACTGGACAGGGGCCTACTCTCGGAGCAGTTCTTC
TRBV7-9	NA	TRBJ2-1	NA	CASSPGVWQFF	TGTGCCAGCAGCCCCGGGGTTTGGCAGTTCTTC
TRBV25-1	TRBD2	TRBJ2-1	NA	CASSESSGLAGGYNEQFF	TGTGCCAGCAGTGAATCATCGGGACTAGCGGGGGGATACAATGAGCAGTTCTTC
TRBV6-4	NA	TRBJ1-5	NA	CASSENLATPQHF	TGTGCCAGCAGTGAAAACTTAGCGACCCCCCAGCATTTT
TRBV5-4	NA	TRBJ1-1	few	CASSAAQGLSTEAFF	TGTGCCAGCAGCGCGGCGCAGGGGTTGAGCACTGAAGCTTTCTTT
TRBV4-3	NA	TRBJ2-3	NA	CASSHNLGGDTQYF	TGCGCCAGCAGCCACAACCTAGGAGGGGATACGCAGTATTTT
TRBV7-9	TRBD1	TRBJ1-1	NA	CASSLDRTGEAFF	TGTGCCAGCAGCTTAGACAGGACAGGTGAAGCTTTCTTT
TRBV4-2	NA	TRBJ1-2	NA	CASSQVLGTSYGYTF	TGTGCCAGCAGCCAAGTGCTGGGGACAAGCTATGGCTACACCTTC
TRBV4-1	TRBD1	TRBJ1-2	NA	CASSQESRTGRSSYTF	TGCGCCAGCAGCCAAGAATCACGGACAGGGAGGAGTTCCTACACCTTC